These 9 T cell receptor beta chains were all obtained from the same sample, sequenced in a study of high-grade serous ovarian cancer treatment subgroups. Generated by immunoSEQ multiplex PCR, the TCRdb table keeps only in-frame clones and is missing some. The sample contains about 15,000 clones, 70% to 90% of which appear only once. Tumor samples were obtained before definitive surgery or chemotherapy. Sequencing was done on a sample of tumor tissue. Receptors originate from a human donor with high-grade serous ovarian cancer.

The chain carries TRBV19 and TRBJ2-7, with TRBD2 matching over 7 bases. CDR3 length: 14 residues. The V and J ends lost 5 bases and 7 bases, in that order; junction bases with no gene match: 11. Germline CDR1 is LNHDA and CDR2 is SQIVND (reference sequence). The CDR3 spells CASSLLAAPREQYF. In DNA form, the CDR3 reads TGTGCCAGTAGTCTTCTAGCGGCGCCTCGGGAGCAGTACTTC. Drawing the rest from reference TRBV19 and TRBJ2-7, the complete variable domain is DGGITQSPKYLFRKEGQNVTLSCEQNLNHDAMYWYRQDPGQGLRLIYYSQIVNDFQKGDIAEGYSVSREKKESFPLTVTSAQKNPTAFYLCASSLLAAPREQYFGPGTRLTVT.

This rearrangement joins TRBV7-9 to TRBJ2-7; D remains ambiguous. Germline CDR1 reads SEHNR; CDR2 reads FQNEAQ (reference sequence). Between the trimmed V and J ends, which lost 0 bases and 7 bases, there was a span of 4 bases. The CDR3 length is 11 residues. CDR3: CASSLAGEQYF. CDR3 DNA: TGTGCCAGCAGCTTAGCCGGTGAGCAGTACTTC.

This chain links TRBV5-4 with TRBJ1-2; 11 bases line up with TRBD1. The germline V gene encodes CDR1 SGHNT and CDR2 YYREEE (reference sequence). V lost 3 bases, J lost 7 bases, and 2 bases stayed unmatched. This CDR3 is 13 amino acids long. The CDR3 nucleotides read TGTGCCAGCAGCTCGGGACAGGGGGTTGGCTACACCTTC. Translating gives CASSSGQGVGYTF.

This rearrangement joins TRBV28 to TRBJ2-2; 8 bases match TRBD1. The germline CDR1 and CDR2 sequences are MDHEN and SYDVKM. J gave up 8 bases and V 4 bases, and 3 bases lay outside the gene matches. This CDR3 comprises 13 residues. Written as DNA, the CDR3 is TGTGCCAGCAGTTCCAGGGGGCTAGGGGAGCTGTTTTTT. Translating gives CASSSRGLGELFF.

V is TRBV9 and J is TRBJ1-6, with D maybe TRBD1 (6 bases). V was clipped by 3 bases and J by 7 bases, with 14 bases between them. This CDR3 is built from 15 residues. Germline values: CDR1 SGDLS, CDR2 YYNGEE. The CDR3 spells CASSASGALNSPLHF. In nucleotides, the CDR3 is TGTGCCAGCAGCGCCTCAGGGGCCCTGAATTCACCCCTCCACTTT.

V gene TRBV5-1 combines with J gene TRBJ1-5; 7 nucleotides agree with TRBD1. From germline, CDR1 is SGHRS and CDR2 YFSETQ. CDR3 size: 15 residues. The trim removed 0 bases at V and 2 bases at J, leaving 2 bases unmatched. CDR3 in amino acids: CASSLEGAGNQPQHF. The CDR3 DNA sequence: TGCGCCAGCAGCTTGGAGGGGGCGGGCAATCAGCCCCAGCATTTT. The full variable domain, its missing parts supplied by reference TRBV5-1 and TRBJ1-5, is KAGVTQTPRYLIKTRGQQVTLSCSPISGHRSVSWYQQTPGQGLQFLFEYFSETQRNKGNFPGRFSGRQFSNSRSEMNVSTLELGDSALYLCASSLEGAGNQPQHFGDGTRLSIL.

The chain is built from TRBV5-4 and TRBJ2-1, with TRBD2 matching over 11 bases. The J segment lost 2 bases and the V segment lost 6 bases, leaving 4 bases of the junction unmatched. The germline V gene encodes CDR1 SGHNT and CDR2 YYREEE (reference sequence). This CDR3 is 15 amino acids long. CDR3 sequence reads: CASTLAGGAYNEQFF. CDR3 bases: TGTGCCAGCACCCTAGCGGGGGGAGCCTACAATGAGCAGTTCTTC.

The rearrangement joins TRBV15 to TRBJ2-7, with D perhaps TRBD2 (7 bases). Germline lookup yields CDR1 LNHNV and CDR2 YYDKDF (reference sequence). V lost 1 base to trimming and J lost 0 bases, with 16 bases between them. The CDR3 consists of 17 residues. The CDR3 bases are TGTGCCACCAGCAGAGCGATTGGCGGGGGCAGCTCCTACGAGCAGTACTTC. It codes for CATSRAIGGGSSYEQYF.

The chain couples TRBV12-5 to TRBJ2-2; D not certain. The CDR3 is 13 amino acids. V lost 5 bases to trimming and J lost 6 bases, with 10 bases between them. Germline loops: CDR1 LGHNT, CDR2 FRNRAP. The CDR3 coding sequence is TGTGCTAGTGGTCTAAATTGGGCCGGGGAGCTGTTTTTT. Its translation: CASGLNWAGELFF.